This is a list of T cell receptor beta chains from one sample in a study of cytomegalovirus exposure and HLA in healthy donors. The protocol was immunoSEQ multiplex PCR, while the TCRdb copy is restricted to in-frame clones and leaves out a portion. Of 150,000 to 200,000 clones in the sample, over 65% were seen once. Sequenced sample: PBMCs. Source of these receptors: a man between 18 and 29 years old in good health and CMV-seropositive. CDR3s include the opening cysteine and the closing phenylalanine or tryptophan. A D gene is named only where the DNA matches it firmly. Size is omitted from some rows. Given values are once, few, many or a class for expanded clones.

d_gene	v_gene	j_gene	abundance	CDR3nt	CDR3aa
TRBD1	TRBV5-1	TRBJ1-2	.	TGCGCCAGCAGAAGGACAGGGGAGGGCACGGGTGGCTACACCTTC	CASRRTGEGTGGYTF
.	TRBV27	TRBJ1-5	.	TGTGCCAGCAGTACTAGTTTTAGCAATCAGCCCCAGCATTTT	CASSTSFSNQPQHF
.	TRBV21-1	TRBJ2-2	.	TGTGCCAGCAGCAAAGGGACAGGGGGCGAGGGAACCGGGGAGCTGTTTTTT	CASSKGTGGEGTGELFF
TRBD2	TRBV5-1	TRBJ2-7	.	TGCGCCAGCAGCTTGGGACTTCTGGGGGGGTACGAGCAGTACTTC	CASSLGLLGGYEQYF
.	TRBV14	TRBJ2-3	.	TGTGCCAGCAGCCCCGCAGGTGGGGGCACGCAGTATTTT	CASSPAGGGTQYF
TRBD1	TRBV18	TRBJ2-5	.	TGTGCCAGCTCAGCAGACAGGGTGAGAGAGACCCAGTACTTC	CASSADRVRETQYF
.	TRBV7-3	TRBJ1-2	.	TGTGCCAGCAGCGCTAGCCAGGTTGAGCAAGCTAACTATGGCTACACCTTC	CASSASQVEQANYGYTF
.	TRBV5-6	TRBJ2-3	.	TGTGCCAGCAGCTTAGGTACAGTCACAGATACGCAGTATTTT	CASSLGTVTDTQYF
TRBD2	TRBV2	TRBJ2-7	.	TGTGCCAGCAGCCGGGGGGTAGCACACTACGAGCAGTACTTC	CASSRGVAHYEQYF
.	TRBV13	TRBJ2-4	.	TGTGCCAGCAGCTTAGTGGGGCCAAACATTCAGTACTTC	CASSLVGPNIQYF
TRBD2	TRBV28	TRBJ2-1	.	TGTGCCAGCAGCTACGACGGACTAGCGGGAGGAGGTCGGCAGTTCTTC	CASSYDGLAGGGRQFF
.	TRBV6-6	TRBJ1-5	.	TGTGCCAGCACGGGGGATAACAATCAGCCCCAGCATTTT	CASTGDNNQPQHF
.	TRBV4-3	TRBJ2-2	few	TGCGCCAGCAGCCCAGGCGCCTGGGAGCCCGGGGAGCTGTTTTTT	CASSPGAWEPGELFF
TRBD2	TRBV11-2	TRBJ2-7	.	TGTGCCAGCAGCTCTAGCGGGCAGACCTACGAGCAGTACTTC	CASSSSGQTYEQYF
TRBD2	TRBV5-6	TRBJ2-7	.	TGTGCCAGCAGCCAGCGGGGAGGGCTAGAGGAGCAGTACTTC	CASSQRGGLEEQYF
TRBD2	TRBV14	TRBJ2-5	.	TGTGCCAGCAGCCAAGTTTTCGGGGGGATAGAGACCCAGTACTTC	CASSQVFGGIETQYF
.	TRBV30	TRBJ2-5	.	TGTGCCTGGATTCTAGCACAAGAGACCCAGTACTTC	CAWILAQETQYF
TRBD1	TRBV27	TRBJ1-1	.	TGTGCCAGCAGTTTAAGGGGGCGCTCGGACACTGAAGCTTTCTTT	CASSLRGRSDTEAFF
TRBD2	TRBV5-4	TRBJ2-5	.	TGTGCCAGCAGCTCCGGGCTAGCGGGAGGTGGAGAGACCCAGTACTTC	CASSSGLAGGGETQYF
TRBD2	TRBV9	TRBJ2-1	.	TGTGCCAGCAGCGTAGGGGCGGGAGCAAAAAGGACTGAGCAGTTCTTC	CASSVGAGAKRTEQFF
TRBD2	TRBV7-9	TRBJ2-7	.	TGTGCCAGCAGCTCCGGGACTAGCCGCCACGAGCAGTACTTC	CASSSGTSRHEQYF
TRBD2	TRBV5-1	TRBJ2-2	.	TGCGCCAGCAGCTCATTAGCGGGAGGGCTCACCGGGGAGCTGTTTTTT	CASSSLAGGLTGELFF
TRBD1	TRBV25-1	TRBJ2-7	.	TGTGCCAGCAGTGAACCGAACGACAGGGACTACGAGCAGTACTTC	CASSEPNDRDYEQYF
.	TRBV2	TRBJ2-2	.	TGTGCCAGCAGTAGCGACAGTTCGGTGACCGGGGAGCTGTTTTTT	CASSSDSSVTGELFF